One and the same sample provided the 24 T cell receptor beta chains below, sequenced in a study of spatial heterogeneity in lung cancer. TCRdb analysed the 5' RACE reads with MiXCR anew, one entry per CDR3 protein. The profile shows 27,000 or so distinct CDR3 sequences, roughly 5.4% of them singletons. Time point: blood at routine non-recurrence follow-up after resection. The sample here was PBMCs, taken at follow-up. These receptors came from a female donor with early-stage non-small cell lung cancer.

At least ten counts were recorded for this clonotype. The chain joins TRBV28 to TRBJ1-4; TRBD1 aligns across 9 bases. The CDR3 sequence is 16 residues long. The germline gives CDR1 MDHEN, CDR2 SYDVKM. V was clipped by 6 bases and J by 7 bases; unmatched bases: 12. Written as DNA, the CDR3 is TGTGCCAGCAGGAGCCAAAGGACAGGGGAAGTTGAAAAACTGTTTTTT. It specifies CASRSQRTGEVEKLFF.

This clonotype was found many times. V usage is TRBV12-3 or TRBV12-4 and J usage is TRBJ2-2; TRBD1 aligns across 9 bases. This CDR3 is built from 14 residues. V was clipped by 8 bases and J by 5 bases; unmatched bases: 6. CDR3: CASGGTGQTGELFF. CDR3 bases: TGTGCCAGCGGTGGGACAGGGCAAACCGGGGAGCTGTTTTTT.

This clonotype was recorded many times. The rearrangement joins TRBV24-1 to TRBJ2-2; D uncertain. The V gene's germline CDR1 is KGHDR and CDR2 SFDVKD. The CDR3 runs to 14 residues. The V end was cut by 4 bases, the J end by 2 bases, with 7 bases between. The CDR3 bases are TGTGCCACCAGTGACACTGATAACACCGGGGAGCTGTTTTTT. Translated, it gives CATSDTDNTGELFF.

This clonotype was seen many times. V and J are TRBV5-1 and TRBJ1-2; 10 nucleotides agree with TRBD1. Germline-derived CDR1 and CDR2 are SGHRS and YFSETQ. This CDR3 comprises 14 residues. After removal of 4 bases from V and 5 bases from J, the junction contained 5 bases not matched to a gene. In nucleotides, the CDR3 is TGCGCCAGCAGCACGGACAGGGGGGCTTATGGCTACACCTTC. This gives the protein CASSTDRGAYGYTF.

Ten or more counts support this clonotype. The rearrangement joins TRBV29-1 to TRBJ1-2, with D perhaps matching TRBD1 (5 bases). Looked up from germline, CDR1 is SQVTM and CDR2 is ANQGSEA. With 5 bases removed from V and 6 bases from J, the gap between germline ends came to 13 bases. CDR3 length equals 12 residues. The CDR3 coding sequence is TGCAGCGTTCCCAGGGAGGGACATGGCTACACCTTC. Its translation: CSVPREGHGYTF.

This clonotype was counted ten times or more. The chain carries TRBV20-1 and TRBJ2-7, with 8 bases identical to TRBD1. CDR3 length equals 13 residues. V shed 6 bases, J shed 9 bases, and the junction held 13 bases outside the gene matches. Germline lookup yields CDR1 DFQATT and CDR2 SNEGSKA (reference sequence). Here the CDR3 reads CSAGTGQGVSQYF. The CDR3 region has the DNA TGCAGTGCCGGTACCGGACAGGGAGTATCGCAGTACTTC.

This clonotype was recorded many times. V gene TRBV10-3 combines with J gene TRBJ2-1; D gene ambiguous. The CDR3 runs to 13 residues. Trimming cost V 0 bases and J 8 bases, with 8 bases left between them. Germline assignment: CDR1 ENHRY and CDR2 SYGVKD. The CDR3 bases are TGTGCCATCAGTGAGTCGACTCTCGATGAGCAGTTCTTC. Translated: CAISESTLDEQFF.

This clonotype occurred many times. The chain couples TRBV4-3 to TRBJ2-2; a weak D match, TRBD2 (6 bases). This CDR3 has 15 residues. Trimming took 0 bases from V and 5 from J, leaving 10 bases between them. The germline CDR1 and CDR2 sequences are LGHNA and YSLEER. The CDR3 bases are TGCGCCAGCAGCCAAGAGCGGGACGAGACCGGGGAGCTGTTTTTT. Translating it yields CASSQERDETGELFF.

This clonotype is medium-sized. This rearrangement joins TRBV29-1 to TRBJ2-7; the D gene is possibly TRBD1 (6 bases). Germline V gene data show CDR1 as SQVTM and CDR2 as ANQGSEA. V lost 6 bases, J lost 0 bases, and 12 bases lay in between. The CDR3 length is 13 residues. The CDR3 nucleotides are TGCAGCGTGGGCCAGGACAGCTCCTACGAGCAGTACTTC. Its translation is CSVGQDSSYEQYF.

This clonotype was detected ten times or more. CDR3: CASSSTSEYKNIQYF. DNA of the CDR3: TGTGCCAGCAGCTCGACTAGCGAGTACAAAAACATTCAGTACTTC. V usage is TRBV7-9 and J usage is TRBJ2-4; 8 nucleotides line up with TRBD2. Unmatched junction bases numbered 5, after V lost 4 bases and J lost 3 bases. Germline values: CDR1 SEHNR, CDR2 FQNEAQ (reference sequence). This CDR3 has 15 amino acids.

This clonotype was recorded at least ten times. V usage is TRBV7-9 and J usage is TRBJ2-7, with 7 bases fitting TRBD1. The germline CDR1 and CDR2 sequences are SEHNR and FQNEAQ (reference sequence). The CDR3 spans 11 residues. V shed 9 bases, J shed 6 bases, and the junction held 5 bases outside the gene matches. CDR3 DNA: TGTGCCAGTGAGGGGGCTGGCGAGCAGTACTTC. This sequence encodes CASEGAGEQYF.

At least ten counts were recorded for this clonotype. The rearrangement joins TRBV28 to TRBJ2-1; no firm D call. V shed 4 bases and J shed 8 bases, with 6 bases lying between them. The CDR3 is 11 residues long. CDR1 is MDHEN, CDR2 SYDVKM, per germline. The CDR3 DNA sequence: TGTGCCAGCAGTTCGAGGTATGAGCAGTTCTTC. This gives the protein CASSSRYEQFF.

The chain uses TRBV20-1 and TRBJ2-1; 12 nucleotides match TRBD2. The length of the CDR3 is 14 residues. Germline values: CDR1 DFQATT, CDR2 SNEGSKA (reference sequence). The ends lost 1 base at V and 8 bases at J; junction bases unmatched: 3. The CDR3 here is CSARGLAGVDEQFF. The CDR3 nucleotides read TGCAGTGCTAGAGGACTAGCGGGAGTGGATGAGCAGTTCTTC.

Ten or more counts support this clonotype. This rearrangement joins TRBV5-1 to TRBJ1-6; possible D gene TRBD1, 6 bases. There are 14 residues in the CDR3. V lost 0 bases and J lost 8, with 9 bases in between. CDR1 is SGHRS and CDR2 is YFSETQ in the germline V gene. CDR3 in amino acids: CASSLEQGYSPLHF. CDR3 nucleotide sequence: TGCGCCAGCAGCTTGGAACAGGGATATTCACCCCTCCACTTT.

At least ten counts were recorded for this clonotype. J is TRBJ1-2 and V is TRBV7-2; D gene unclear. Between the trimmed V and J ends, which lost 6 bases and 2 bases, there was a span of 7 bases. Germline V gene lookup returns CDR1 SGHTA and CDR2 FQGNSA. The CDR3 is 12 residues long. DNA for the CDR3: TGTGCCAGCAGTTACCGGAACTATGGCTACACCTTC. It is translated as CASSYRNYGYTF.

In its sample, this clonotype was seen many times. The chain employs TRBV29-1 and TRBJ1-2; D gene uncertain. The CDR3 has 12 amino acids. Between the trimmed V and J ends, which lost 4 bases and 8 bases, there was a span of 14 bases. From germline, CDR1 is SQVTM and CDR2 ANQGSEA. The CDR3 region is CSVVLPDGGYTF. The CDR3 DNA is TGCAGCGTTGTGTTGCCGGACGGGGGCTACACCTTC.

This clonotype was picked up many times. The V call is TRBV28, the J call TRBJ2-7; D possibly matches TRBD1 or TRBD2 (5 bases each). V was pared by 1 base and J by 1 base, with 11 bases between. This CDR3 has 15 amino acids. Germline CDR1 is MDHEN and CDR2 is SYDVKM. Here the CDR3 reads CASSLFGTNSYEQYF. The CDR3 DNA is TGTGCCAGCAGTTTATTCGGGACCAATTCCTACGAGCAGTACTTC.

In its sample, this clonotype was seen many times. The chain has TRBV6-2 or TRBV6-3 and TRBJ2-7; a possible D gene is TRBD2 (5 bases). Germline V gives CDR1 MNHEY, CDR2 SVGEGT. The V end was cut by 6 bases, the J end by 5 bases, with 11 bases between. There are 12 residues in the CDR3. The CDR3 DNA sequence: TGTGCCAGCAGCCTACTAGGCGACGAGCAGTACTTC. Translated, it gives CASSLLGDEQYF.

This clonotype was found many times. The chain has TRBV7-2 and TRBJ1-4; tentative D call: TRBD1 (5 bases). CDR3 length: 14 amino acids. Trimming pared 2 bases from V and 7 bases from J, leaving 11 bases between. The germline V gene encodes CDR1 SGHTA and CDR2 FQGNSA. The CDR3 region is CASSLFQGGEKLFF. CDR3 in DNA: TGTGCCAGCAGCTTATTCCAGGGAGGTGAAAAACTGTTTTTT. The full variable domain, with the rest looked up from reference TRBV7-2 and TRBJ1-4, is GAGVSQSPSNKVTEKGKDVELRCDPISGHTALYWYRQSLGQGLEFLIYFQGNSAPDKSGLPSDRFSAERTGGSVSTLTIQRTQQEDSAVYLCASSLFQGGEKLFFGSGTQLSVL.

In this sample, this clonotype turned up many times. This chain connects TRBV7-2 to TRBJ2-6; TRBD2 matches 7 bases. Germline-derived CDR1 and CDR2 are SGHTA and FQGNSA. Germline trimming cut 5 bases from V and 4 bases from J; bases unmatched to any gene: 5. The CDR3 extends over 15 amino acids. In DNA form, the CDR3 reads TGTGCCAGCAGCGCTGGGGAGGGCGGGGCCAACGTCCTGACTTTC. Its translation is CASSAGEGGANVLTF.

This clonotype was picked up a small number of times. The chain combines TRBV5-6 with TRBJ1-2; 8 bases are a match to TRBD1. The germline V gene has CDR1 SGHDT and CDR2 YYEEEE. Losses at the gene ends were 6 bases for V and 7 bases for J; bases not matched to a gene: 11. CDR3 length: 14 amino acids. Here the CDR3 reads CASKVPAQGVGYTF. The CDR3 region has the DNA TGTGCCAGCAAAGTCCCGGCACAGGGGGTTGGCTACACCTTC.

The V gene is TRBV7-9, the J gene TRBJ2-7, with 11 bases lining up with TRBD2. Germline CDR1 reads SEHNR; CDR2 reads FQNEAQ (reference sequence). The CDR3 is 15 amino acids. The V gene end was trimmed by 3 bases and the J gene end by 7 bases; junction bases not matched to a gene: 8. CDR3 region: CASSFSTSGSNEQYF. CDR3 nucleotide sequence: TGTGCCAGCAGCTTCTCTACTAGCGGGAGTAATGAGCAGTACTTC.

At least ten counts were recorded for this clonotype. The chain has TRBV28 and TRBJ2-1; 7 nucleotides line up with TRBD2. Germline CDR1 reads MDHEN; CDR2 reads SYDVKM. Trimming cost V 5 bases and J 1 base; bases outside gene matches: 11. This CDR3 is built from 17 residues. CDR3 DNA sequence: TGTGCCAGCAGTACCACAGCAGGGAGGGCTTCCTACAATGAGCAGTTCTTC. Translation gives CASSTTAGRASYNEQFF.

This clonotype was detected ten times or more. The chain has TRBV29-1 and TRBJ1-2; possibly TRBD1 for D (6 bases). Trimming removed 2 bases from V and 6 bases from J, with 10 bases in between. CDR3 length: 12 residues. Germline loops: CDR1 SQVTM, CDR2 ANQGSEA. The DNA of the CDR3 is TGCAGCGTTGAAACAGGGCCAGATGGCTACACCTTC. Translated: CSVETGPDGYTF.